What follows is one T cell receptor beta chain and its context. Its antigen is currently unknown. This sample is drawn from a study of neoadjuvant nivolumab and ipilimumab in lung cancer. Study context: Nivolumab 3 mg/kg was given days 1, 15 and 29, plus ipilimumab 1 mg/kg day 1 in combination. Study results and limitations: Pretherapy blood TCR richness correlated positively with resected tumor richness. A small number of samples were TCR sequenced. From pretherapy to surgery, tumor richness and clonality rose with dual therapy.

TCRdb's table, derived via immunoSEQ multiplex PCR, lists solely in-frame clones and lacks some. This sample has approximately 31,000 clones, with roughly 90% found just once. The sequencing used peripheral blood, collected after neoadjuvant nivolumab, alone or with ipilimumab, at or shortly before surgery. This clonotype originated in an adult with non-small cell lung cancer.

The CDR3 DNA reads as TGTGCCAGCAGCTTACTAGCCCTAGCGGGAGCCTACGAGCAGTACTTC. This gives the protein CASSLLALAGAYEQYF. V and J are TRBV7-8 and TRBJ2-7; the match to TRBD2 covers 10 bases. The ends lost 2 bases at V and 2 bases at J; junction bases unmatched: 6. CDR3 length: 16 amino acids. From germline, CDR1 is SGHVS and CDR2 FQNEAQ.